This TCR beta chain is drawn from a study of OX40 agonist ivuxolimab in advanced cancers. The table came from immunoSEQ multiplex PCR; TCRdb's copy has only in-frame clones and leaves some out. The table has some 48,000 clones, around nine tenths seen once. The CDR3 has 15 amino acids. Deletions cut 1 base from V and 6 bases from J, with 15 bases between. In germline, CDR1 is SEHNR, CDR2 FQNEAQ (reference sequence). The genes are TRBV7-9 and TRBJ1-2, with D uncertain. The sample here was CD4+ or CD8+ T cells sorted from blood, taken in a trial of the OX40 agonist ivuxolimab. This sequence originates from an adult with an advanced solid tumor such as melanoma, head and neck, liver or kidney cancer. This CDR3 is CASSLGDYLGNGYTF. CDR3 DNA sequence: TGTGCCAGCAGCTTAGGCGACTACCTCGGGAATGGCTACACCTTC.